A selection of T cell receptor beta chains follows, all from one sample in a study of blood T cell repertoires in COVID-19. Sequenced by immunoSEQ multiplex PCR; TCRdb stores in-frame clones only, minus some. The sample lists about 100,000 clones, about nine tenths occurring once. What was sequenced was peripheral blood. These receptors were obtained from a woman aged 50 to 65 with COVID-19, enrolled during active disease. The CDR3 runs from the conserved cysteine through the conserved F or W. The D gene is left open where the match is weak.

v_gene	d_gene	j_gene	CDR3aa
TRBV13	NA	TRBJ2-5	CASSLERLATKETQYF
TRBV19	NA	TRBJ1-1	CASSNRAGLGGTEAFF
TRBV24-1	TRBD1	TRBJ2-2	CATSGQGFTGELFF
TRBV6-5	TRBD1	TRBJ1-2	CASSSVNRGYGYTF
TRBV15	NA	TRBJ1-4	CATSRENGQEKLFF
TRBV27	TRBD1	TRBJ2-7	CASSFSGQYYEQYF
TRBV2	NA	TRBJ2-2	CASRELGTGELFF
TRBV3-1/TRBV3-2	TRBD1	TRBJ1-1	CASSPTGVVHSAEAFF
TRBV5-6	NA	TRBJ1-6	CASSLGGRFYNSPLHF
TRBV19	NA	TRBJ2-5	CASRMQGMETQYF
TRBV5-1	NA	TRBJ1-2	CASSLGTGQGYTF
TRBV6-6	NA	TRBJ1-5	CASRGGNQPQHF
TRBV24-1	TRBD1	TRBJ2-1	CATSGRGLYNEQFF
TRBV30	TRBD1	TRBJ1-2	CAWSDRGRNYGYTF
TRBV5-5	TRBD1	TRBJ1-2	CASSSLPGDTQGALDYGYTF
TRBV19	NA	TRBJ1-6	CASKPARGYNSPLHF
TRBV11-3	TRBD2	TRBJ2-5	CASTQGTSGETQYF
TRBV2	NA	TRBJ2-1	CASSGTSGIHEQFF
TRBV9	NA	TRBJ2-3	CASSPGTSTDTQYF
TRBV5-6	NA	TRBJ2-1	CASSFFTGTYNEQFF
TRBV6-5	NA	TRBJ1-2	CASSYNGYTF
TRBV7-8	NA	TRBJ1-4	CASSRDREKLFF
TRBV15	TRBD1	TRBJ1-2	CATSRAAGSYRDSQGYTF
TRBV5-6	TRBD1	TRBJ1-1	CASSWGQRNTEAFF
TRBV2	NA	TRBJ2-7	CASSKRRASYEQYF
TRBV27	NA	TRBJ1-2	CASRKGNYGYTF
TRBV11-2	NA	TRBJ1-1	CASSLRGQTNTEAFF
TRBV5-1	NA	TRBJ1-1	CASSLGVSMVKSTEAFF
TRBV7-9	NA	TRBJ2-5	CASSLVQQSQETQYF
TRBV5-5	NA	TRBJ1-1	CASSNRDNTEAFF
TRBV27	NA	TRBJ1-1	CASSLGFGLEAFF
TRBV7-9	NA	TRBJ1-3	CASSNTPSGNTIYF
TRBV7-9	TRBD1	TRBJ2-1	CASSSGQGSYNEQFF
TRBV6-1	NA	TRBJ2-7	CASSEGPSSYEQYF
TRBV19	TRBD1	TRBJ1-6	CASSMGDRVGSPLHF
TRBV6-6	TRBD1	TRBJ1-1	CASSYGTGMNTEAFF
TRBV7-8	TRBD1	TRBJ2-1	CASSLLPGTGGNEQFF
TRBV5-1	TRBD1	TRBJ1-2	CASSYLGTGDGYTF
TRBV6-5	NA	TRBJ1-2	CASNPRFPQRYGYTF
TRBV9	NA	TRBJ1-2	CATQDSYGYTF
TRBV27	NA	TRBJ2-6	CASSSAGSGANVLTF
TRBV6-5	TRBD2	TRBJ2-3	CASSYSSGGNTDTQYF
TRBV10-3	TRBD2	TRBJ2-2	CAISELGGFPPPNTGELFF
TRBV27	NA	TRBJ2-1	CASSFGGSRGQFF